This T cell receptor beta chain came from a study of blood T cell repertoires in COVID-19. Study-wide context: Researchers got acute and convalescent COVID-19 samples from the United States, Italy and Spain. From T cells, B-cell-depleted T cells, or PBMCs came the material, which was cDNA or gDNA.

Sequencing was performed with immunoSEQ multiplex PCR; in TCRdb, only in-frame clones are kept and a portion is missing. The sample shows hundreds of thousands of clones, roughly 85% of them seen only once. The CDR3 totals 15 residues. Germline CDR1 SNHLY, CDR2 FYNNEI. V trimming: 2 bases; J trimming: 1 base; junction bases outside the gene matches: 1. Assignment of participants to cohorts was predicated upon participant-reported clinical history. The TCR was taken from a woman in her twenties or thirties who had been exposed to COVID-19. The chain links TRBV2 to TRBJ1-5, with 8 nucleotides matching TRBD1. The sample taken for sequencing was PBMCs or T cells enriched from blood (not recorded which). CDR3: CASSENRGSNQPQHF. CDR3 DNA sequence: TGTGCCAGCAGTGAAAACAGGGGGAGCAATCAGCCCCAGCATTTT.